This T cell receptor (beta chain) was recorded in a study of T cells in Graves' hyperthyroidism and ophthalmopathy. Regions amplified from RNA transcripts were the TCR beta CDR3 regions. With the HTBI primer set, the TCR CDR3 went through a first round of RT-PCR. One entry per CDR3 protein, called by TCRdb with MiXCR from the multiplex PCR reads. Of about 400,000 distinct CDR3 sequences listed, about a sixth are singletons. Researchers defined stable Graves' hyperthyroidism as no ophthalmopathy progression within 18 months. Uncontrolled infection, other autoimmune disease, pregnancy or lactation led to exclusion. The authors took PBMCs from over 8.5 ml fresh peripheral blood. This sequence originates from a woman younger than 30 with Graves' hyperthyroidism. The sample was blood.

This chain's CDR3 is CASSLALGGEQFF. CDR3 in DNA: TGTGCCAGCAGCTTAGCTTTGGGAGGGGAGCAGTTCTTC. This chain uses TRBV7-8 with TRBJ2-1; TRBD2 matches 7 bases. V trimming: 0 bases; J trimming: 10 bases; junction bases outside the gene matches: 3. CDR3 size: 13 residues. CDR1 is SGHVS and CDR2 is FQNEAQ in the germline V gene.